This passage covers 18 T cell receptor beta chains from one sample sequenced in a study of T cells in Graves' hyperthyroidism and ophthalmopathy. Amplification targeted TCR beta CDR3 regions from RNA transcripts. The TCR CDR3 first-round RT-PCR relied on the HTBI primer set. TCRdb passed the multiplex PCR reads through MiXCR, listing each CDR3 protein once. The sample has roughly 500,000 distinct CDR3 sequences, roughly 25% seen once. The specimen was blood. The receptors were gathered from a woman aged 25 to 39 with Graves' ophthalmopathy.

V usage is TRBV7-8 and J usage is TRBJ2-7, with D uncertain. The V gene lost 7 bases and the J gene lost 3 bases, with 13 bases spanning the gap. CDR3 size: 13 residues. Looked up from germline, CDR1 is SGHVS and CDR2 is FQNEAQ. DNA for the CDR3: TGTGCCAGCACCCTAGGGTTGTTCTACGAGCAGTACTTC. As protein: CASTLGLFYEQYF.

The chain joins TRBV12-3 or TRBV12-4 to TRBJ1-2; 12 bases fit TRBD1. The CDR3 runs 14 residues. Unmatched junction bases numbered 4, after V lost 7 bases and J lost 4 bases. CDR3: CASTGTGGAYGYTF. The DNA for the CDR3 is TGTGCCAGCACAGGGACAGGGGGCGCCTATGGCTACACCTTC.

This clonotype was detected ten times or more. A read error may explain this, as a much larger clone is one base away. V gene TRBV7-2 combines with J gene TRBJ2-5; D not resolved. The CDR3 consists of 12 residues. Germline V CDR1 and CDR2: SGHTA, FQGNSA. In nucleotides, the CDR3 is TGTGCCAGCAGCTTACTCGGAGAGACCAAGTACTTC. This encodes CASSLLGETKYF. Full variable domain (rest looked up from reference TRBV7-2 and TRBJ2-5): GAGVSQSPSNKVTEKGKDVELRCDPISGHTALYWYRQSLGQGLEFLIYFQGNSAPDKSGLPSDRFSAERTGGSVSTLTIQRTQQEDSAVYLCASSLLGETKYFGPGTRLLVL.

This clonotype was detected once. V gene TRBV6-2 or TRBV6-3 combines with J gene TRBJ2-2; 9 positions match TRBD2. CDR1 and CDR2 (germline): MNHEY, SVGEGT. V lost 2 bases, J lost 6 bases, and 7 bases stayed unmatched. The CDR3 runs to 16 residues. The CDR3 region has the DNA TGTGCCAGCAGTTACGAAGCGGGAGGTCTACCCGGGGAGCTGTTTTTT. Its protein product is CASSYEAGGLPGELFF.

The CDR3 DNA sequence: TGTGCCAGCAGCTTAGTAGGGGACAGTAACCCCTACGAGCAGTACTTC. Translating gives CASSLVGDSNPYEQYF. The chain is built from TRBV11-2 and TRBJ2-7; 7 positions agree with TRBD1. The CDR3 contains 16 residues. V was clipped by 1 base and J by 2 bases; unmatched bases: 8. The germline CDR1 and CDR2 sequences are SGHAT and FQNNGV.

The chain employs TRBV4-1 and TRBJ2-7; 9 positions agree with TRBD1. The CDR3 contains 16 residues. Germline V gene data show CDR1 as MGHRA and CDR2 as YSYEKL. The trim removed 3 bases at V and 2 bases at J, leaving 8 bases unmatched. CDR3 residues: CASSQFPGTGPYEQYF. The CDR3 DNA reads as TGCGCCAGCAGCCAGTTTCCCGGGACAGGGCCCTACGAGCAGTACTTC.

Concerning this clonotype: Without the conserved terminal phenylalanine or tryptophan, this CDR3 likely stems from a read error. The chain carries TRBV4-1 and TRBJ2-7, with D possibly being TRBD1 (5 bases). The germline V gene has CDR1 MGHRA and CDR2 YSYEKL. The CDR3 extends over 15 amino acids. Trimming left V 5 bases short and J 3 bases short, with 17 bases between. In DNA form, the CDR3 reads TGCGCCAGCAGCTTAAGAGTGGGGCAGATCTACGAGCAGTACTAC. It encodes CASSLRVGQIYEQYY.

V and J are TRBV20-1 and TRBJ2-5, with a possible D match to TRBD1 (5 bases). This CDR3 contains 17 residues. Germline CDR1 is DFQATT and CDR2 is SNEGSKA (reference sequence). Trimming pared 5 bases from V and 2 bases from J, leaving 24 bases between. This CDR3 is CSASGLGQGWLQETQYF. The CDR3 DNA is TGCAGTGCTTCAGGGTTGGGGCAGGGTTGGTTACAAGAGACCCAGTACTTC.

J is TRBJ2-2 and V is TRBV3-1; 8 positions agree with TRBD2. Germline trimming cut 1 base from V and 2 bases from J; bases unmatched to any gene: 3. The CDR3 consists of 16 residues. Looked up from germline, CDR1 is LGHDT and CDR2 is YNNKEL (reference sequence). The CDR3 nucleotides are TGTGCCAGCAGCCAAGTCGGGGGGGCAAACACCGGGGAGCTGTTTTTT. Translation: CASSQVGGANTGELFF.

This clonotype has at least ten counts. The chain employs TRBV5-1 and TRBJ2-7; TRBD1 agrees at 12 bases. The ends lost 0 bases at V and 3 bases at J; junction bases unmatched: 4. Germline loops: CDR1 SGHRS, CDR2 YFSETQ. The CDR3 is 16 amino acids. CDR3 sequence: CASSLGGTGGHYEQYF. The DNA of the CDR3 is TGCGCCAGCAGCTTGGGAGGGACAGGGGGCCACTACGAGCAGTACTTC. The full variable domain, in which reference TRBV5-1 and TRBJ2-7 provide the parts outside the CDR3, is KAGVTQTPRYLIKTRGQQVTLSCSPISGHRSVSWYQQTPGQGLQFLFEYFSETQRNKGNFPGRFSGRQFSNSRSEMNVSTLELGDSALYLCASSLGGTGGHYEQYFGPGTRLTVT.

In its sample, this clonotype was seen many times. This chain uses TRBV10-3 with TRBJ1-1, with D perhaps matching TRBD1 (6 bases). This CDR3 is built from 15 residues. V was clipped by 4 bases and J by 1 base, with 13 bases between them. Germline CDR1 reads ENHRY; CDR2 reads SYGVKD. The CDR3 region is CAISGQQGGNTEAFF. Written as DNA, the CDR3 is TGTGCCATCAGTGGACAACAGGGTGGGAACACTGAAGCTTTCTTT.

This clonotype was seen many times. The V and J genes are TRBV12-3 or TRBV12-4 and TRBJ1-2; perhaps TRBD1 as D (6 bases). The germline V and J ends were trimmed by 1 base and 4 bases, with 13 bases remaining between them. The CDR3 is 15 amino acids. CDR3: CASSLVSTGSYGYTF. Written as DNA, the CDR3 is TGTGCCAGCAGTTTAGTATCTACAGGGTCCTATGGCTACACCTTC.

Many counts were recorded for this clonotype. The CDR3, as DNA: TGTGCCAGCAGTTCTAGCTCGTGGGATGGCTACACCTTC. It specifies CASSSSSWDGYTF. The chain carries TRBV28 and TRBJ1-2; D gene ambiguous. V dropped 4 bases and J dropped 6 bases, with 12 bases sitting between them. The germline gives CDR1 MDHEN, CDR2 SYDVKM. The CDR3 is 13 amino acids.

This clonotype was seen a handful of times. This sequence joins TRBV20-1 and TRBJ2-5; 9 bases align to TRBD1. The CDR3 sequence is 15 residues long. Trimming removed 3 bases from V and 1 base from J; junction bases left unmatched: 6. Germline CDR1 reads DFQATT; CDR2 reads SNEGSKA (reference sequence). The CDR3 bases are TGCAGTGCTAGTTTTCGGACAGGGGTCCAAGAGACCCAGTACTTC. Amino acids: CSASFRTGVQETQYF.

J is TRBJ1-2 and V is TRBV2; D is possibly TRBD1 (5 bases). Looked up from germline, CDR1 is SNHLY and CDR2 is FYNNEI. V lost 2 bases to trimming and J lost 6 bases, with 13 bases between them. CDR3 length: 14 residues. The CDR3 nucleotides read TGTGCCAGCAGTGAAATTGGGGGGATCAATGGCTACACCTTC. This gives the protein CASSEIGGINGYTF.

The chain joins TRBV6-1 to TRBJ1-1; D not resolved. CDR3 length: 15 residues. Trimming shortened V by 1 base and J by 1 base, and 10 bases separated the two germline ends. CDR1 is MNHNS, CDR2 SASEGT, per germline. CDR3 loop: CASSEDWWGNTEAFF. For the CDR3, the DNA is TGTGCCAGCAGTGAAGATTGGTGGGGGAACACTGAAGCTTTCTTT.

This clonotype was seen at least ten times. The chain combines TRBV6-5 with TRBJ1-2; D might be TRBD1 (6 bases). V lost 6 bases, J lost 2 bases, and 19 bases lay in between. The germline V gene has CDR1 MNHEY and CDR2 SVGAGI. This CDR3 is built from 16 residues. The CDR3: CASSRPGGAGNYGYTF. CDR3 nucleotide sequence: TGTGCCAGCAGCCGACCGGGGGGCGCGGGAAACTATGGCTACACCTTC.

The V gene is TRBV20-1, the J gene TRBJ2-7; 10 bases line up with TRBD2. In germline, CDR1 is DFQATT, CDR2 SNEGSKA (reference sequence). CDR3 size: 15 residues. The V segment lost 5 bases and the J segment 0 bases; nucleotides outside the gene matches: 7. CDR3 DNA sequence: TGCAGTGCTTGCGAAAGCGGGAGGGGCTCCTACGAGCAGTACTTC. Amino acids: CSACESGRGSYEQYF.